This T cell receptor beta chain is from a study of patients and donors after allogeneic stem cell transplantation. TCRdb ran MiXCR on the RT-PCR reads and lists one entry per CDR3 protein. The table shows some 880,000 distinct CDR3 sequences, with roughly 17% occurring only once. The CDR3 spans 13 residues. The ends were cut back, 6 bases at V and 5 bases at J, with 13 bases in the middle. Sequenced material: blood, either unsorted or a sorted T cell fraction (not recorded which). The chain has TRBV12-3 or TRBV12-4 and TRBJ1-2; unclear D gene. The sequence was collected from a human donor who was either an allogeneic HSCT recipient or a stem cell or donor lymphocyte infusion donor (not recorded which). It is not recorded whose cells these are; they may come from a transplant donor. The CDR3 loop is CASSHLEGYGYTF. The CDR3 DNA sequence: TGTGCCAGCAGCCATCTAGAAGGGTATGGCTACACCTTC.